These 25 T cell receptor beta chains were sequenced from one sample in a study of T cells after yellow fever vaccination. Via MiXCR, TCRdb re-called the 5' RACE reads, giving one row per CDR3 protein. The sample lists hundreds of thousands of distinct CDR3 sequences; 9% to 15% were seen once. The source material was PBMCs, sampled on the day of the yellow fever booster vaccination. These receptors all stem from a man aged 25-45 years who received the YFV17D yellow fever vaccine.

The J gene is TRBJ2-7, the V gene TRBV28; maybe TRBD2 (6 bases). Trimming pared 6 bases from V and 4 bases from J, leaving 19 bases between. CDR3 length: 15 amino acids. Looked up from germline, CDR1 is MDHEN and CDR2 is SYDVKM. CDR3 residues: CASSPGGSGMYEQYF. The CDR3 region has the DNA TGTGCCAGCAGCCCCGGTGGTAGCGGAATGTACGAGCAGTACTTC.

V and J are TRBV6-2 or TRBV6-3 and TRBJ2-5, with D maybe TRBD2 (6 bases). The V gene's germline CDR1 is MNHEY and CDR2 SVGEGT. The CDR3 covers 14 residues. With 6 bases removed from V and 5 bases from J, the gap between germline ends came to 16 bases. The CDR3 protein is CASRQGPGVETQYF. The CDR3 bases are TGTGCCAGCAGACAAGGTCCGGGAGTGGAGACCCAGTACTTC.

The chain couples TRBV19 to TRBJ2-2; the match to TRBD2 covers 10 bases. The CDR3 is 14 residues long. Per the germline V gene, CDR1 is LNHDA and CDR2 is SQIVND (reference sequence). V lost 6 bases and J lost 4; bases outside the gene matches: 2. The CDR3 reads CASRTSGPTGELFF. CDR3 in DNA: TGTGCCAGTAGGACTAGCGGGCCCACCGGGGAGCTGTTTTTT.

The rearrangement links TRBV20-1 to TRBJ2-3; D unresolved. The CDR3 is 14 amino acids. V was clipped by 3 bases and J by 4 bases, with 14 bases between them. CDR1 is DFQATT, CDR2 SNEGSKA, per germline (reference sequence). CDR3 nucleotide sequence: TGCAGTGCTAGTTTGGGGATCAGCGCAGATACGCAGTATTTT. This encodes CSASLGISADTQYF.

The chain joins TRBV5-4 to TRBJ2-1; 9 bases match TRBD2. The CDR3 has 16 amino acids. Trimming cost V 4 bases and J 0 bases; bases outside gene matches: 5. The germline V gene has CDR1 SGHNT and CDR2 YYREEE (reference sequence). The CDR3 DNA is TGTGCCAGCAGCAAAGCGGGAGGAAGCTCCTACAATGAGCAGTTCTTC. Protein product: CASSKAGGSSYNEQFF.

This clonotype was picked up a small number of times. The rearrangement uses TRBV7-2 and TRBJ1-5, with D maybe TRBD1 (6 bases). The CDR3 spans 14 residues. CDR1 SGHTA and CDR2 FQGNSA come from the germline V gene. Trimming removed 2 bases at V and 5 bases at J, with 10 bases between. CDR3 protein: CASSLQQGDQPQHF. In DNA, the CDR3 is TGTGCCAGCAGCTTACAACAGGGTGATCAGCCCCAGCATTTT.

Only a few counts were recorded for this clonotype. The chain employs TRBV29-1 and TRBJ2-3; TRBD2 might be the D (6 bases). CDR3 length: 15 residues. CDR1 and CDR2 (germline): SQVTM, ANQGSEA. V was trimmed by 7 bases and J by 0 bases, leaving 17 bases between them. The CDR3 loop is CSARRGLSSTDTQYF. Written as DNA, the CDR3 is TGCAGCGCAAGGCGGGGACTTTCTAGCACAGATACGCAGTATTTT.

This clonotype was counted a few times. The chain is built from TRBV9 and TRBJ2-1, with 7 bases that match TRBD1. The CDR3 sequence is 15 residues long. CDR1 is SGDLS and CDR2 is YYNGEE in the germline V gene. Trimming took 0 bases from V and 5 from J; bases not matched to a gene: 5. The CDR3 loop is CASSVGGGVNNEQFF. In nucleotides, the CDR3 is TGTGCCAGCAGCGTAGGAGGGGGCGTAAACAATGAGCAGTTCTTC.

There are a few counts of this clonotype. The rearrangement uses TRBV12-3 or TRBV12-4 and TRBJ1-2, with D perhaps TRBD1 (6 bases). The CDR3 covers 13 residues. V lost 10 bases and J 2 bases, leaving 14 bases between the germline ends. The CDR3 loop reads CAILGGPNYGYTF. CDR3 nucleotides: TGTGCCATCCTAGGGGGGCCAAACTATGGCTACACCTTC.

This clonotype occurred many times. The CDR3 sequence is CASSPVGATLQQFF. CDR3 bases: TGTGCCAGCAGCCCAGTGGGGGCCACGCTTCAGCAGTTCTTC. The chain links TRBV3-1 to TRBJ2-1; D perhaps matches TRBD1 (6 bases). This CDR3 contains 14 residues. Germline CDR1 reads LGHDT; CDR2 reads YNNKEL (reference sequence). The ends were cut back, 4 bases at V and 11 bases at J, with 18 bases in the middle.

This clonotype was recorded a few times. The rearrangement links TRBV12-3 or TRBV12-4 to TRBJ1-1; the D gene is possibly TRBD1 (5 bases). CDR3 length equals 13 residues. V gave up 2 bases and J gave up 4 bases, with 8 bases separating them. In nucleotides, the CDR3 is TGTGCCAGCAGTTTATCGGGGGTCACTGAAGCTTTCTTT. Its translation is CASSLSGVTEAFF.

The chain links TRBV15 to TRBJ2-5, with D tentatively TRBD2 (6 bases). V lost 5 bases, J lost 1 base, and 11 bases lay in between. The CDR3 extends over 14 amino acids. Germline CDR1 and CDR2: LNHNV and YYDKDF (reference sequence). The CDR3: CATSRGVVQETQYF. CDR3 sequence (DNA): TGTGCCACCAGCCGCGGGGTGGTCCAAGAGACCCAGTACTTC. The full variable domain, in which reference TRBV15 and TRBJ2-5 provide the parts outside the CDR3, is DAMVIQNPRYQVTQFGKPVTLSCSQTLNHNVMYWYQQKSSQAPKLLFHYYDKDFNNEADTPDNFQSRRPNTSFCFLDIRSPGLGDTAMYLCATSRGVVQETQYFGPGTRLLVL.

V usage is TRBV4-1 and J usage is TRBJ2-7; TRBD1 is a possible D gene (5 bases). V gave up 8 bases and J gave up 2 bases, with 25 bases separating them. Germline V gene lookup returns CDR1 MGHRA and CDR2 YSYEKL. This CDR3 has 17 amino acids. The DNA for the CDR3 is TGCGCCAGCGCTTCCCTTCCAGGGTCCGGCTTTACCTACGAGCAGTACTTC. As protein: CASASLPGSGFTYEQYF.

This clonotype was observed a handful of times. The chain has TRBV6-5 and TRBJ1-5; 7 positions match TRBD1. CDR1 is MNHEY and CDR2 is SVGAGI in the germline V gene. The length of the CDR3 is 15 residues. The V gene end was trimmed by 2 bases and the J gene end by 1 base; junction bases not matched to a gene: 2. CDR3 in DNA: TGTGCCAGCAGTTACACGACAGGGAGCAATCAGCCCCAGCATTTT. It translates to CASSYTTGSNQPQHF.

This clonotype was observed many times. The rearrangement joins TRBV3-1 to TRBJ2-3; D not certain. The CDR3 is 14 amino acids. Per germline, CDR1 LGHDT and CDR2 YNNKEL (reference sequence). Trimming shortened V by 10 bases and J by 2 bases, and 16 bases separated the two germline ends. Written as DNA, the CDR3 is TGTGCCACCGGGTGGACCGGACCCACAGATACGCAGTATTTT. Protein product: CATGWTGPTDTQYF.

In its sample, this clonotype was seen a few times. This chain joins TRBV10-3 and TRBJ1-2, with D perhaps TRBD1 (6 bases). This CDR3 is built from 13 residues. Trimming stripped 4 bases from V and 3 bases from J, with 9 bases between. CDR1 and CDR2 from the germline V gene are ENHRY and SYGVKD. For the CDR3, the DNA is TGTGCCATCAGTGGTTCAGGGGACTATGGCTACACCTTC. It yields the protein CAISGSGDYGYTF.

The chain combines TRBV4-1 with TRBJ1-2; D may be TRBD1 (5 bases). Between the trimmed V and J ends, which lost 0 bases and 4 bases, there was a span of 15 bases. Germline CDR1 is MGHRA and CDR2 is YSYEKL. The CDR3 has 16 amino acids. Written as DNA, the CDR3 is TGCGCCAGCAGCCAAGATTCTGACAGCACCCCCTATGGCTACACCTTC. It translates to CASSQDSDSTPYGYTF.

This clonotype has only a few counts. The rearrangement uses TRBV5-1 and TRBJ1-4, with 7 bases matching TRBD1. Germline V lookup: CDR1 SGHRS, CDR2 YFSETQ. Unmatched junction bases numbered 5, after V lost 6 bases and J lost 6 bases. The CDR3 totals 13 residues. CDR3 residues: CASKRTGDEKLFF. The CDR3 DNA reads TGCGCCAGCAAGCGGACAGGAGATGAAAAACTGTTTTTT.

As regards this clonotype: Relative to the germline gene, one junction end is altered; a read error may explain this. The genes are TRBV5-1 and TRBJ1-2; no firm D call. CDR3 length: 13 residues. The germline V gene encodes CDR1 SGHRS and CDR2 YFSETQ. The CDR3 is CASSLPLDGKLDF. DNA of the CDR3: TGCGCCAGCAGCTTGCCCCTGGACGGGAAGCTCGACTTC.

This clonotype was seen at least ten times. As DNA, the CDR3 is TGCAGCGTTGAAGGAACGGACACAGGCCCCGATACGCAGTATTTT. As protein: CSVEGTDTGPDTQYF. The chain employs TRBV29-1 and TRBJ2-3; D may be TRBD1 (5 bases). The V and J ends lost 1 base and 6 bases respectively, with 17 bases between them. The CDR3 spans 15 residues. Germline values: CDR1 SQVTM, CDR2 ANQGSEA.

This clonotype was found many times. V usage is TRBV5-1 and J usage is TRBJ2-2, with 14 positions matching TRBD2. Germline values: CDR1 SGHRS, CDR2 YFSETQ. The V and J ends lost 4 bases and 4 bases, in that order; junction bases with no gene match: 12. The CDR3 sequence is 19 residues long. As DNA, the CDR3 is TGCGCCAGCAGCCGCGCCGGGACTAGCGGGAGAGTAGGCACCGGGGAGCTGTTTTTT. Its protein is CASSRAGTSGRVGTGELFF.

There are many counts of this clonotype. CDR3 amino acids: CASSFDPGGVGTQYF. DNA of the CDR3: TGCGCCAGCAGCTTCGATCCTGGCGGAGTAGGTACGCAGTATTTT. The V call is TRBV5-1, the J call TRBJ2-3; D remains unclear. The CDR3 sequence is 15 residues long. Germline-derived CDR1 and CDR2 are SGHRS and YFSETQ. Trimming left V 2 bases short and J 8 bases short, with 18 bases between.

This clonotype was seen more than once but under ten times. V and J are TRBV20-1 and TRBJ1-2; D unclear. The germline CDR1 and CDR2 sequences are DFQATT and SNEGSKA (reference sequence). V dropped 6 bases and J dropped 6 bases, with 5 bases sitting between them. This CDR3 is 9 amino acids long. CDR3 in DNA: TGCAGTGCCCCGAATGGCTACACCTTC. The encoded protein is CSAPNGYTF.

The CDR3 loop is CASSLDPGSPLHF. DNA of the CDR3: TGTGCCAGCAGCTTAGACCCAGGGTCACCCCTCCACTTT. This chain links TRBV11-2 with TRBJ1-6, with D tentatively TRBD1 (5 bases). The CDR3 totals 13 residues. Trimming cost V 0 bases and J 10 bases, with 7 bases left between them. Germline lookup yields CDR1 SGHAT and CDR2 FQNNGV.

In its sample, this clonotype was seen many times. Here the CDR3 reads CASIPGTSGLPEFF. Written as DNA, the CDR3 is TGTGCCAGCATCCCCGGGACTAGCGGTCTCCCGGAGTTCTTC. The chain recombines TRBV12-3 or TRBV12-4 with TRBJ2-1, with 11 bases identical to TRBD2. Trimming took 7 bases from V and 14 from J; bases not matched to a gene: 13. The CDR3 covers 14 residues.